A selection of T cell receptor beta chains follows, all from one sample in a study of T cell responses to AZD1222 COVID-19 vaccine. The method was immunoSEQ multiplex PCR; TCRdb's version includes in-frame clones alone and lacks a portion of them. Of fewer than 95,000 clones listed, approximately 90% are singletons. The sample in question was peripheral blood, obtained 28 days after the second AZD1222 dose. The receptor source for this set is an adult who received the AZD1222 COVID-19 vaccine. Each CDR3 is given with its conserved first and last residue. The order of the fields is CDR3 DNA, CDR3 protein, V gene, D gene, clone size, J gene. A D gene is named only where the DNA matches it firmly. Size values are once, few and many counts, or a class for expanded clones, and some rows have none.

TGTGCCAGCAGTAGGGGCCCGGGACAGGGGGAGACCCAGTACTTC,CASSRGPGQGETQYF,TRBV6-2/TRBV6-3,TRBD1,.,TRBJ2-5
TGTGCCAGCTCCTCAAGGGTGGCGGACTCAGAGCTGTTTTTT,CASSSRVADSELFF,TRBV18,.,.,TRBJ2-2
TGTGCCAGCAGCGTAGGCCGGGTAACTAATGAAAAACTGTTTTTT,CASSVGRVTNEKLFF,TRBV9,.,.,TRBJ1-4
TGTGCCAGCATTTACGAAATCGGGGCCTCTGGAAACACCATATATTTT,CASIYEIGASGNTIYF,TRBV2,.,.,TRBJ1-3
TGCGCCAGCAGCCATAGACAGGGGACCGAGCAGTACTTC,CASSHRQGTEQYF,TRBV4-3,TRBD1,.,TRBJ2-7
TGTGCCACCAGCAGATTAGGACTAGCGGGAGATGAGCAGTTCTTC,CATSRLGLAGDEQFF,TRBV15,TRBD2,.,TRBJ2-1
TGCGCCAGCAGCTCAATCACAGGGGGCACAGATACGCAGTATTTT,CASSSITGGTDTQYF,TRBV5-1,TRBD1,.,TRBJ2-3
TGTGCCAGCTCACCTGGCAACGAAAAGGCGACAGGGAGACCCTATAGCAATCAGCCCCAGCATTTT,CASSPGNEKATGRPYSNQPQHF,TRBV18,TRBD1,.,TRBJ1-5
TGTGCCAGCACCCCGGGACAGAGAAATTCACCCCTCCACTTT,CASTPGQRNSPLHF,TRBV27,TRBD1,.,TRBJ1-6
TGTGCCAGTAGTATCAGTCCGAGGCAGCCCCAGCATTTT,CASSISPRQPQHF,TRBV19,.,.,TRBJ1-5
TGTGCCAGCAGCATTCAGGGGAACTATGGCTACACCTTC,CASSIQGNYGYTF,TRBV5-6,.,.,TRBJ1-2
TGTGCCAGTAGTCTAGCGGGAGGGCCGGGCACCGGGGAGCTGTTTTTT,CASSLAGGPGTGELFF,TRBV19,TRBD2,once,TRBJ2-2
TGTGCCAGCAGTGGCGGGAGTGCCGCCTCCTACAATGAGCAGTTCTTC,CASSGGSAASYNEQFF,TRBV2,TRBD2,.,TRBJ2-1
TGTGCCAGAAGCACCTTAGCGGAATACTCCTACAATGAGCAGTTCTTC,CARSTLAEYSYNEQFF,TRBV5-3,.,.,TRBJ2-1
TGCAGCGTTCAGACTAGCGTTGGTGAGACCCAGTACTTC,CSVQTSVGETQYF,TRBV29-1,TRBD2,.,TRBJ2-5
TGTGCCACCCTGGAAGCGTCGGGTTACAATGAGCAGTTCTTC,CATLEASGYNEQFF,TRBV19,.,once,TRBJ2-1
TGCAGCGTTGGTAGTCTGAGCTCCTACGAGCAGTACTTC,CSVGSLSSYEQYF,TRBV29-1,.,.,TRBJ2-7
TGTGCCAGCAGTGAGCAGGGGAGGGGGAACACTGAAGCTTTCTTT,CASSEQGRGNTEAFF,TRBV2,.,.,TRBJ1-1
TGTGCCAGCAGCCAAGATCCCCAGTTAAAAGAGCAGTACTTC,CASSQDPQLKEQYF,TRBV4-2,.,.,TRBJ2-7
TGCGCCAGCAGCCCTGGACGGGGGGAAGGAAACACCATATATTTT,CASSPGRGEGNTIYF,TRBV5-1,.,once,TRBJ1-3
TGTGCCACCAGTGATTTTAATACAGGGGGTCAAGAGACCCAGTACTTC,CATSDFNTGGQETQYF,TRBV24-1,TRBD1,.,TRBJ2-5
TGTGCCAGCAGTTACGGGCAGGCTGGTCAGCCCCAGCATTTT,CASSYGQAGQPQHF,TRBV6-5,.,.,TRBJ1-5
TGTGCCAGCAGCTTTCTTGGAGCTTACGAGCAGTACTTC,CASSFLGAYEQYF,TRBV7-9,.,.,TRBJ2-7
TGTGCCTGGAGTGACAGGCGCGAGCAGTACTTC,CAWSDRREQYF,TRBV30,.,.,TRBJ2-7
TGTGCCAGCAGCCAACGGACAGGGGGGTCACCCCTCCACTTT,CASSQRTGGSPLHF,TRBV3-1/TRBV3-2,TRBD1,.,TRBJ1-6
TGTGCCAGCAGCTCGAGGGTACAGGGGACGTACGAGCAGTACTTC,CASSSRVQGTYEQYF,TRBV7-2,TRBD1,.,TRBJ2-7
TGTGCCAGCAGCCAAAAGGGGGACACTGAAGCTTTCTTT,CASSQKGDTEAFF,TRBV6-6,.,.,TRBJ1-1
TGTGCCAGCGCAAGATCCTCCTACGAGCAGTACTTC,CASARSSYEQYF,TRBV28,.,.,TRBJ2-7
TGTGCCTGGAAAGAGGACATATTGTACACTGAAGCTTTCTTT,CAWKEDILYTEAFF,TRBV30,.,.,TRBJ1-1
TGTGCCAGCAGCCCCCGTTCGGGAGGGACGTACGAGCAGTACTTC,CASSPRSGGTYEQYF,TRBV7-6,TRBD2,.,TRBJ2-7
TGTGCCAGCAGCTCCGAGGGTGGGACTGAAGCTTTCTTT,CASSSEGGTEAFF,TRBV7-9,.,.,TRBJ1-1
TGTGCCAGCAGCCGATCAGGACTAGTCGGGGTTGCCGGGGAGCTGTTTTTT,CASSRSGLVGVAGELFF,TRBV3-1/TRBV3-2,TRBD2,few,TRBJ2-2
TGCGCCAGCAGCTTATTAGCGGGAGCTAACAATGAGCAGTTCTTC,CASSLLAGANNEQFF,TRBV5-1,TRBD2,.,TRBJ2-1
TGTGCCAGCAGTTACAGCTTGTCGGGCTACGAGCAGTACTTC,CASSYSLSGYEQYF,TRBV6-5,.,.,TRBJ2-7
TGTGCCAGCAGCTACCAGGGTGGGCAGACCCAGTACTTC,CASSYQGGQTQYF,TRBV5-8,.,.,TRBJ2-5
TGTGCCAGCAGCTTAGGGGTCGTGGCAGGGGCCTCGAGGGAGACCCAGTACTTC,CASSLGVVAGASRETQYF,TRBV11-3,.,.,TRBJ2-5
TGTGCCAGCAGTCAAATCTTCAAAAACTCCTACAATGAGCAGTTCTTC,CASSQIFKNSYNEQFF,TRBV6-4,.,.,TRBJ2-1